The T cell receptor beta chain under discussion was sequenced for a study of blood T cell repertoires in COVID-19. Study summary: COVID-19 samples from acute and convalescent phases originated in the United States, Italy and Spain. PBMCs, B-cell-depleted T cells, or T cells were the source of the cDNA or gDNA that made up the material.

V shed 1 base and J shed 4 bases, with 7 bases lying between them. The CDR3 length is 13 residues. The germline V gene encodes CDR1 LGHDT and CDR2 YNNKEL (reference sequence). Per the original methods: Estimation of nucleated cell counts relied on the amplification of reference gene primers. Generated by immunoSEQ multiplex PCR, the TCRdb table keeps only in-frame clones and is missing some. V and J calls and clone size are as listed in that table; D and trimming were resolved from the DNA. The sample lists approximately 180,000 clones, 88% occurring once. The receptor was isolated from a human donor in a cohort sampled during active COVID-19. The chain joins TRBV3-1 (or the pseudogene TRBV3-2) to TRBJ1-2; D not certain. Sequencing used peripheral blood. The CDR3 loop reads CASSQGQVYGYTF. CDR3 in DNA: TGTGCCAGCAGCCAAGGGCAGGTCTATGGCTACACCTTC.